This is a list of T cell receptor beta chains from one sample in a study of blood T cell repertoires in COVID-19. Some clones are missing from TCRdb's copy, which holds only in-frame ones; the method was immunoSEQ multiplex PCR. The sample lists some 66,000 clones; around 93% were seen once. The source material was peripheral blood. All receptors derive from a human donor in a cohort sampled during active COVID-19. Each CDR3 is given with its conserved first and last residue. D genes are given only for firm matches. The size field is filled for only some rows; it gives once, few, many or a size class.

TRBJ2-1,TRBD2,.,TRBV15,CATSRTSGGRIYNEQFF,TGTGCCACCAGCAGAACAAGTGGCGGGAGAATTTACAATGAGCAGTTCTTC
TRBJ2-1,.,.,TRBV6-5,CASPFAGDAYNEQFF,TGTGCCAGCCCTTTTGCCGGGGATGCCTACAATGAGCAGTTCTTC
TRBJ1-5,TRBD1,few,TRBV9,CAGPLFRTGGEGNQPQHF,TGTGCCGGACCCCTTTTCAGGACAGGGGGCGAAGGCAATCAGCCCCAGCATTTT
TRBJ2-3,TRBD2,.,TRBV19,CATTSGGGTDTQYF,TGTGCCACCACTAGCGGGGGAGGCACAGATACGCAGTATTTT
TRBJ2-1,.,.,TRBV27,CASRDYSYNEQFF,TGTGCCAGCAGGGACTACTCCTACAATGAGCAGTTCTTC
TRBJ2-4,TRBD2,.,TRBV20-1,CSASLLAGGKNIQYF,TGCAGTGCTAGTCTTCTAGCGGGGGGCAAAAACATTCAGTACTTC
TRBJ2-7,TRBD1,.,TRBV15,CATSRDRVSYEQYF,TGTGCCACCAGCAGGGACAGGGTATCCTACGAGCAGTACTTC
TRBJ2-3,.,.,TRBV12-5,CASGFEGADTQYF,TGTGCTAGTGGTTTCGAGGGTGCGGATACGCAGTATTTT
TRBJ2-7,TRBD1,.,TRBV30,CAWSSRTGPYEQYF,TGTGCCTGGAGTTCGCGGACAGGGCCCTACGAGCAGTACTTC
TRBJ2-7,.,.,TRBV21-1,CASNKALAVMAYEQYF,TGTGCCAGCAACAAAGCGCTAGCGGTCATGGCCTACGAGCAGTACTTC
TRBJ2-3,.,.,TRBV7-6,CASSLEGGLATYTDTQYF,TGTGCCAGCAGCTTGGAGGGGGGGCTAGCGACGTACACAGATACGCAGTATTTT
TRBJ2-5,TRBD2,.,TRBV3-1/TRBV3-2,CASSQDLVAGEETQYF,TGTGCCAGCAGCCAAGATCTCGTTGCGGGGGAAGAGACCCAGTACTTC
TRBJ1-3,.,.,TRBV9,CASSVGQATYSGNTIYF,TGTGCCAGCAGCGTAGGGCAGGCGACGTACTCTGGAAACACCATATATTTT
TRBJ2-3,TRBD2,.,TRBV6-2/TRBV6-3,CASSGLAGGTDTQYF,TGTGCCAGCAGTGGACTAGCGGGGGGCACAGATACGCAGTATTTT
TRBJ2-3,TRBD2,once,TRBV5-1,CASSLNPGGNTDTQYF,TGCGCCAGCAGCTTGAACCCGGGAGGGAACACAGATACGCAGTATTTT
TRBJ1-1,.,.,TRBV7-8,CASSLRNYYNTGSTEAFF,TGTGCCAGCAGCTTACGAAACTACTACAACACAGGGTCCACTGAAGCTTTCTTT
TRBJ2-5,TRBD2,.,TRBV5-1,CASSLASGQGTQYF,TGCGCCAGCAGCTTGGCTAGCGGCCAAGGGACCCAGTACTTC
TRBJ2-1,TRBD2,.,TRBV5-1,CASSPPTSGDYNEQFF,TGCGCCAGCAGCCCCCCTACTAGCGGGGACTACAATGAGCAGTTCTTC
TRBJ2-1,.,once,TRBV30,CAWSSGSPGDNEQFF,TGTGCCTGGAGTTCCGGGTCCCCGGGGGACAATGAGCAGTTCTTC
TRBJ1-2,.,.,TRBV4-3,CASSPPGHNGYTF,TGCGCCAGCAGCCCCCCGGGACATAACGGCTACACCTTC
TRBJ2-7,TRBD2,.,TRBV9,CASSVSGGGEPYEQYF,TGTGCCAGCAGCGTATCCGGCGGGGGAGAGCCCTACGAGCAGTACTTC
TRBJ1-1,.,.,TRBV7-7,CASSLNTGTEAFF,TGTGCTAGCAGCTTGAACACGGGCACTGAAGCTTTCTTT
TRBJ1-1,TRBD1,.,TRBV19,CASKGVRGRLTEAFF,TGTGCCAGTAAAGGCGTCAGGGGGCGTCTAACTGAAGCTTTCTTT
TRBJ2-1,TRBD1,.,TRBV7-7,CASSFRDRVGDEQFF,TGTGCTAGCAGCTTCCGGGACAGGGTCGGCGATGAGCAGTTCTTC
TRBJ1-1,TRBD1,.,TRBV15,CATSRDHRGEAFF,TGTGCCACCAGCAGAGACCACAGGGGTGAAGCTTTCTTT
TRBJ2-1,TRBD2,.,TRBV6-2/TRBV6-3,CASSRAGANYNEQFF,TGTGCCAGCAGTCGAGCGGGAGCAAACTACAATGAGCAGTTCTTC
TRBJ2-2,.,.,TRBV2,CASSRRDTTGELFF,TGTGCCAGCAGTCGAAGGGACACCACCGGGGAGCTGTTTTTT
TRBJ2-7,TRBD2,.,TRBV11-1,CASSPTGTNYEQYF,TGTGCCAGCAGCCCAACCGGGACTAACTACGAGCAGTACTTC
TRBJ2-1,TRBD2,once,TRBV7-9,CASSLETLAGGAYNEQFF,TGTGCCAGCAGCTTAGAGACCCTAGCGGGGGGGGCTTACAATGAGCAGTTCTTC
TRBJ1-5,.,.,TRBV28,CASSLPGSPSNQPQHF,TGTGCCAGCAGTTTACCCGGGTCACCTAGCAATCAGCCCCAGCATTTT
TRBJ1-2,.,.,TRBV29-1,CSVSGLSGYTF,TGCAGCGTAAGTGGTTTGAGTGGCTACACCTTC
TRBJ2-1,TRBD2,.,TRBV3-1/TRBV3-2,CASSPSGTRANEQFF,TGTGCCAGCAGCCCATCTGGGACTAGGGCCAATGAGCAGTTCTTC
TRBJ2-7,.,.,TRBV5-1,CASSLVLGGLHEQYF,TGCGCCAGCAGCTTGGTATTGGGGGGACTGCACGAGCAGTACTTC